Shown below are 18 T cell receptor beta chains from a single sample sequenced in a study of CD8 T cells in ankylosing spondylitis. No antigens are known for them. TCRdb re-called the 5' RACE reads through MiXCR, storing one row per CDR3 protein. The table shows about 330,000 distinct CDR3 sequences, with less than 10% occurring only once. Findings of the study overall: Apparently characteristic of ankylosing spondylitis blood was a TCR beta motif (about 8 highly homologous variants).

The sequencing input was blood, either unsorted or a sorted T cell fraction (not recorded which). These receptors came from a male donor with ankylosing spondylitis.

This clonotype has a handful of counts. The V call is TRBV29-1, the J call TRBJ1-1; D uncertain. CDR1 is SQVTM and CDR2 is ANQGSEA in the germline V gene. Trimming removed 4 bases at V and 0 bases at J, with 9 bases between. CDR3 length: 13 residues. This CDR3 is CSVGRNLNTEAFF. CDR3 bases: TGCAGCGTTGGTAGGAACTTGAACACTGAAGCTTTCTTT.

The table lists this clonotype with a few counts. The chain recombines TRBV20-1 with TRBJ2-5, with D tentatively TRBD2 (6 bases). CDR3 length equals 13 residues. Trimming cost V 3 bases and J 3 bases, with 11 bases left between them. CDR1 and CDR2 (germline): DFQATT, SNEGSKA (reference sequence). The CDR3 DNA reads TGCAGTGCTAGCGGGAGTGCGGAAGAGACCCAGTACTTC. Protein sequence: CSASGSAEETQYF.

CDR3 in DNA: TGTGCCAGCGAACAGGGTCGCGGGAGAAGAGGCAATGAGCAGTTCTTC. Translating it yields CASEQGRGRRGNEQFF. V gene TRBV12-3 or TRBV12-4 combines with J gene TRBJ2-1; a weak D match, TRBD2 (7 bases). The CDR3 has 16 amino acids. Trimming removed 8 bases from V and 6 bases from J, with 23 bases in between.

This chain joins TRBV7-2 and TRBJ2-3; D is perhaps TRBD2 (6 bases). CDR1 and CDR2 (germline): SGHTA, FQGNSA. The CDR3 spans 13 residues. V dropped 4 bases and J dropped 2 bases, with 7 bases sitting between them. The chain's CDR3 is CASSWTITDTQYF. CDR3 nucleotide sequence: TGTGCCAGCAGCTGGACTATCACAGATACGCAGTATTTT.

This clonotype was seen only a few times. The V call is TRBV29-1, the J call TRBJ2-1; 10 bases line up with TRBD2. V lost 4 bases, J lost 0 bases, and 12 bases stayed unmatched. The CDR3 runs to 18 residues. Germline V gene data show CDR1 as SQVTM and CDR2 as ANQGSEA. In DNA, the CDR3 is TGCAGCGTTGGCGGCCTAGCGGGAGCTCTGGGCTCCTACAATGAGCAGTTCTTC. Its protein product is CSVGGLAGALGSYNEQFF.

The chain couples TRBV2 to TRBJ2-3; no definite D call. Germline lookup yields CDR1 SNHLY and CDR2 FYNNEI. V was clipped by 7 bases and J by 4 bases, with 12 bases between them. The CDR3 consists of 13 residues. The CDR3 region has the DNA TGTGCCAGCACCCGGCGTAACCCAGATACGCAGTATTTT. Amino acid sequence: CASTRRNPDTQYF.

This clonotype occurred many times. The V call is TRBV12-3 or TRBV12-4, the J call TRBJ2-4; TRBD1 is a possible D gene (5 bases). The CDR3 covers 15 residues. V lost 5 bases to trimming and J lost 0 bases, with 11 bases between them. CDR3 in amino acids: CASSPTDRAKNIQYF. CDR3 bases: TGTGCCAGCAGTCCAACCGACAGAGCCAAAAACATTCAGTACTTC.

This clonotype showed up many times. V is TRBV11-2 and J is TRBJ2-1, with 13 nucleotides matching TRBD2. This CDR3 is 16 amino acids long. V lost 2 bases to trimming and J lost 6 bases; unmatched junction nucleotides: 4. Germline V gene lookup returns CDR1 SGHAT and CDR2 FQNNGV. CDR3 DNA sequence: TGTGCCAGCAGCTTATACGGACTAGCGGGAGTCAATGAGCAGTTCTTC. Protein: CASSLYGLAGVNEQFF.

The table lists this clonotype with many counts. The CDR3 nucleotides read TGCGCCAGCAGCTTCGGGGTTTATGACACTGAAGCTTTCTTT. Translated: CASSFGVYDTEAFF. The rearrangement uses TRBV5-1 and TRBJ1-1; no definite D call. V was trimmed by 2 bases and J by 3 bases, leaving 11 bases between them. The CDR3 has 14 residues. The germline CDR1 and CDR2 sequences are SGHRS and YFSETQ.

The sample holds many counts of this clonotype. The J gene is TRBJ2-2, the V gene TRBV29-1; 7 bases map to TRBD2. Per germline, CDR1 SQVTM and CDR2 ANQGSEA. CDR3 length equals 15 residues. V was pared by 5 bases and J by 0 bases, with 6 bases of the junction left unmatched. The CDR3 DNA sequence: TGCAGCGTTCGGGGGGAGTCATCGAACACCGGGGAGCTGTTTTTT. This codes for CSVRGESSNTGELFF.

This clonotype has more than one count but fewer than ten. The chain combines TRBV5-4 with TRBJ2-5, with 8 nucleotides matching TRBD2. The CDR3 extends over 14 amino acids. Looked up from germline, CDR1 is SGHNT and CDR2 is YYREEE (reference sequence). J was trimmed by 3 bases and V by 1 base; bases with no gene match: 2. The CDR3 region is CASSLPGGEETQYF. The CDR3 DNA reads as TGTGCCAGCAGCTTGCCGGGAGGGGAAGAGACCCAGTACTTC.

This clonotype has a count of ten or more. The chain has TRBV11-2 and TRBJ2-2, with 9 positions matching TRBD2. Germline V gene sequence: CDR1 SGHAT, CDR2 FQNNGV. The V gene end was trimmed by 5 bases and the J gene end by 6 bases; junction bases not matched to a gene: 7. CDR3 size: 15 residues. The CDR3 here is CASSPGTSRAGELFF. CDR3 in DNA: TGTGCCAGCAGCCCCGGGACTAGCAGGGCCGGGGAGCTGTTTTTT.

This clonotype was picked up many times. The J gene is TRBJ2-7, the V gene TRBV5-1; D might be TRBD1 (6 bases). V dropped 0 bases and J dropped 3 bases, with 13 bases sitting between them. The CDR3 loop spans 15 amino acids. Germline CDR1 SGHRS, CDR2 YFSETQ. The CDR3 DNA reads TGCGCCAGCAGCTTGGATGGGACACGAAGCTACGAGCAGTACTTC. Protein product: CASSLDGTRSYEQYF.

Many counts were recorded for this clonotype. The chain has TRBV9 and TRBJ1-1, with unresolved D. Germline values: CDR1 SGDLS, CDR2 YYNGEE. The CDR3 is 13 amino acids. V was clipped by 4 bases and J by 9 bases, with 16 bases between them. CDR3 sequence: CASSPRDGSKAFF. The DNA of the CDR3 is TGTGCCAGCAGCCCCCGCGATGGGAGCAAAGCTTTCTTT. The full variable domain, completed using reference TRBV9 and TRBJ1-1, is DSGVTQTPKHLITATGQRVTLRCSPRSGDLSVYWYQQSLDQGLQFLIQYYNGEERAKGNILERFSAQQFPDLHSELNLSSLELGDSALYFCASSPRDGSKAFFGQGTRLTVV.

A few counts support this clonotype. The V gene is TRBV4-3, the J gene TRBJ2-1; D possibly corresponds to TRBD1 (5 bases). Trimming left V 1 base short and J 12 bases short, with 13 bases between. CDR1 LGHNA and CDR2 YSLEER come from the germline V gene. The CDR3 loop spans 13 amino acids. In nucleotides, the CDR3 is TGCGCCAGCAGCCAAGTTTCCGGTGGGGCGCAGTTCTTC. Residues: CASSQVSGGAQFF.

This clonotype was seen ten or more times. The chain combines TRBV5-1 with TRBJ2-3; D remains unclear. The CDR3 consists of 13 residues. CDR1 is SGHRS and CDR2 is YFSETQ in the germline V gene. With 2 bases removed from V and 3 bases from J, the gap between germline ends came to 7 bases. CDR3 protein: CASSFQATDTQYF. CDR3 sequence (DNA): TGCGCCAGCAGCTTTCAAGCAACAGATACGCAGTATTTT.

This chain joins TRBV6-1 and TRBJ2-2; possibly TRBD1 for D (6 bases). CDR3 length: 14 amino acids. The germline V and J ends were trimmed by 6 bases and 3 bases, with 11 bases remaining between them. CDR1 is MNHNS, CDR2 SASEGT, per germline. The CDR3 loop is CASRPNRDTGELFF. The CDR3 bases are TGTGCCAGCAGGCCCAACAGGGACACCGGGGAGCTGTTTTTT.

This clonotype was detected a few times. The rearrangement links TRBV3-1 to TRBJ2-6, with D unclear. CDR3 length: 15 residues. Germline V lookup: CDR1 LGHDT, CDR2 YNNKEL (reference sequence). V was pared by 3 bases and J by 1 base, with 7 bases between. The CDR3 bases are TGTGCCAGCAGCCAGGACGGTTCTGGGGCCAACGTCCTGACTTTC. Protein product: CASSQDGSGANVLTF.